The clone carrying this TCR beta chain was counted between two and nine times. The antigen remains unidentified. The data originate from a study of OX40 agonist ivuxolimab in advanced cancers. Study in general: Ivuxolimab, an agonistic anti-OX40 (CD134) antibody, was given to patients. General study findings and limits: Averaging showed that CD8+ T cells had more expanded clones than CD4+ did.

Assay: immunoSEQ multiplex PCR; the TCRdb copy retains only in-frame clones and omits some. The sample has some 15,000 clones, about 80% seen once. CDR3 size: 13 residues. Germline loops: CDR1 SGHVS, CDR2 FNYEAQ. J was trimmed by 7 bases and V by 6 bases; bases with no gene match: 8. The chain employs TRBV7-6 and TRBJ2-7; 8 bases agree with TRBD1. The sequence was collected from an adult with an advanced solid tumor such as melanoma, head and neck, liver or kidney cancer. The sample was CD4+ or CD8+ T cells sorted from blood, taken in a trial of the OX40 agonist ivuxolimab. DNA for the CDR3: TGTGCCAGCAGTCCGCAGGGGGCGAGGGAGCAGTACTTC. Translated: CASSPQGAREQYF.